This T cell receptor (beta chain) was observed in a study of beta chain features in type 1 diabetes. Since all of the isolated RNA was reverse transcribed, expressed TCRB transcripts were what got sequenced. Repertoires were generated with immunoSEQ multiplex PCR, while TCRdb's copy carries only in-frame clones and drops some. The data show under 850,000 clones, 13% seen once. V lost 5 bases to trimming and J lost 9 bases, with 14 bases between them. The CDR3 totals 14 residues. CDR1 is MNHEY, CDR2 SVGAGI, per germline. About this clone: Its antigen remains unidentified.

General study findings and limits: In all four CD4+ subsets, TCRB CDR3 length was significantly, moderately reduced in type 1 diabetes.

The J gene is TRBJ1-6, the V gene TRBV6-5; the D gene is possibly TRBD1 (5 bases). The source material was naive CD4+ T cells from blood. The sequence came from a man aged 18 to 30 with type 1 diabetes. The CDR3 bases are TGTGCCAGCAGTCCACTCAGGGAGGGTTCACCCCTCCACTTT. Translated, it gives CASSPLREGSPLHF.